This is a list of T cell receptor beta chains from one sample in a study of cytomegalovirus exposure and HLA in healthy donors. Profiled with immunoSEQ multiplex PCR; TCRdb holds only in-frame clones, not every one. The sample contains nearly 110,000 clones, roughly 70% of which appear only once. The sample comprised PBMCs. These receptors all come from a male donor in good health and CMV-seropositive. Each CDR3 is given with its conserved first and last residue. Fields, in order: clone size, V gene, J gene, CDR3 length, D gene, CDR3 DNA, CDR3 protein. D genes are given only for firm matches. Size tells how often a clone was seen (once, few, many) or the class of an expanded clone, and some rows leave it out.

>NA|TRBV28|TRBJ2-5|14|NA
TGTGCCAGCAGCCCCCTGACAGCTGGGGAGACCCAGTACTTC
CASSPLTAGETQYF
>NA|TRBV9|TRBJ2-7|15|TRBD2
TGTGCCAGCAGCCCACGGGGGGGGAGCTCCTACGAGCAGTACTTC
CASSPRGGSSYEQYF
>NA|TRBV28|TRBJ1-4|15|TRBD1
TGTGCCAGCAGGGGGACAGGGGGACGAAATGAAAAACTGTTTTTT
CASRGTGGRNEKLFF
>NA|TRBV5-5|TRBJ1-4|11|NA
TGTGCCAGCAGGAGGGAGGAAAAACTGTTTTTT
CASRREEKLFF
>NA|TRBV7-3|TRBJ2-6|18|TRBD1
TGTGCCAGCAGTTGGACAGGGGCTATATCTTCTGGGGCCAACGTCCTGACTTTC
CASSWTGAISSGANVLTF
>NA|TRBV6-1|TRBJ1-4|15|NA
TGTGCCAGCAGCTTGAATGGCGGCGTTATAGGAAAACTGTTTTTT
CASSLNGGVIGKLFF
>few|TRBV29-1|TRBJ2-3|11|NA
TGCAGCGTCGCCTCAGAAGATACGCAGTATTTT
CSVASEDTQYF
>NA|TRBV5-1|TRBJ2-5|12|NA
TGCGCCAGCAGCTTGGGGGCGGAGGTCCAGTACTTC
CASSLGAEVQYF
>NA|TRBV9|TRBJ1-2|13|NA
TGTGCCAGCAGCGTAGCAGGGGCTTATGGCTACCCCTTC
CASSVAGAYGYPF
>NA|TRBV29-1|TRBJ2-7|12|NA
TGCAGCGTCCAACAGGGCTCCTACGAGCAGTACTTC
CSVQQGSYEQYF
>few|TRBV5-1|TRBJ2-2|12|NA
TGCGCCAGCAGCTTCAATGCCGGGGAGCTGTTTTTT
CASSFNAGELFF
>NA|TRBV29-1|TRBJ1-1|13|TRBD1
TGCAGCGTTGAGGGACAGCGGAACACTGAAGCTTTCTTT
CSVEGQRNTEAFF
>NA|TRBV27|TRBJ2-7|14|NA
TGTGCCAGCAAGACACAGGTGTATTCCTACGAGCAGTACTTC
CASKTQVYSYEQYF
>NA|TRBV29-1|TRBJ2-7|14|TRBD2
TGCAGCGTTGCGGGCGGGAGTGGGTTCTACGAGCAGTACTTC
CSVAGGSGFYEQYF
>once|TRBV9|TRBJ2-3|15|NA
TGTGCCAGCAGCGTAGAATCGCTAGCCACAGATACGCAGTATTTT
CASSVESLATDTQYF
>few|TRBV10-3|TRBJ1-2|12|NA
TGTGCCATCAGTGACAGGGGTATTAGCTACACCTTC
CAISDRGISYTF
>NA|TRBV25-1|TRBJ2-3|16|TRBD2
TGTGCCAGCAGTGAACTTCTAGCGGCAAGCACAGATACGCAGTATTTT
CASSELLAASTDTQYF
>NA|TRBV18|TRBJ2-7|11|NA
TGTGCCAGATTCCGAGGGGGCGAGCAGTACTTC
CARFRGGEQYF
>NA|TRBV28|TRBJ2-5|17|NA
TGTGCCAGCAGTTTATCGGGAACAGGGCGGGTTGAAGAGACCCAGTACTTC
CASSLSGTGRVEETQYF
>NA|TRBV6-4|TRBJ1-5|13|NA
TGTGCCAGCAGTAGCTCAATCAATCAGCCCCAGCATTTT
CASSSSINQPQHF
>NA|TRBV5-1|TRBJ1-4|14|NA
TGCGCCAGCAGCGGTCAGGGTATCGGCGAAAAACTGTTTTTT
CASSGQGIGEKLFF
>NA|TRBV7-2|TRBJ2-4|15|NA
TGTGCCAGCAGCTTAGGGGGGGTAGCCAAAAACATTCAGTACTTC
CASSLGGVAKNIQYF
>once|TRBV28|TRBJ1-1|17|NA
TGTGCCAGCAGTGCCGGGACTCCCAGCCCCATGAACACTGAAGCTTTCTTT
CASSAGTPSPMNTEAFF
>NA|TRBV27|TRBJ2-7|11|NA
TGTGCCAGCAGCAACGGTTACGAGCAGTACTTC
CASSNGYEQYF
>few|TRBV7-8|TRBJ1-1|15|TRBD1
TGTGCCAGCAGCTTTTTAGGGGGCGCGGCGTCTGAAGCTTTCTTT
CASSFLGGAASEAFF
>NA|TRBV28|TRBJ2-1|15|NA
TGTGCCAGCAGTTTCTTTGCGATCACCTACAATGAGCAGTTCTTC
CASSFFAITYNEQFF
>NA|TRBV29-1|TRBJ2-1|15|NA
TGCAGCGTATACATACGGATTCTAGCTTACAATGAGCAGTTCTTC
CSVYIRILAYNEQFF
>NA|TRBV7-3|TRBJ2-1|16|TRBD2
TGTGCCAGCAGCTTAATACGATTAGCGGGCTACAATGAGCAGTTCTTC
CASSLIRLAGYNEQFF
>NA|TRBV28|TRBJ2-7|17|TRBD1
TGTGCCAGCAGTTTGTATTTTTTGGGGACAGCCACCTACGAGCAGTACTTC
CASSLYFLGTATYEQYF
>once|TRBV6-1|TRBJ2-7|15|TRBD1
TGTGCCAGCAGAGAAAGGACAGGGGGGACCTACGAGCAGTACTTC
CASRERTGGTYEQYF
>NA|TRBV7-2|TRBJ2-7|15|NA
TGTGCCAGCAGCCTTAGGGGGGGGTATTCCTACGAGCAGTACTTC
CASSLRGGYSYEQYF
>once|TRBV4-1|TRBJ2-7|16|NA
TGCGCCAGCAGCCAAGATCCCCGGGGGAGATCCTACGAGCAGTACTTC
CASSQDPRGRSYEQYF
>few|TRBV5-1|TRBJ1-4|14|TRBD1
TGCGCCAGCAGCCGCCGGACAGGGGGTGAAAAACTGTTTTTT
CASSRRTGGEKLFF
>few|TRBV5-4|TRBJ2-3|16|TRBD2
TGTGCCAGCAGACAGCAGGGAGGGTACCTTGGGGATACGCAGTATTTT
CASRQQGGYLGDTQYF
>once|TRBV7-2|TRBJ2-6|15|NA
TGTGCCAGCAGCCAGGACAGCTCTGGGGCCAACGTCCTGACTTTC
CASSQDSSGANVLTF
>once|TRBV4-2|TRBJ1-1|14|NA
TGTGCCAGCAGCCAAGATTATGTGAACACTGAAGCTTTCTTT
CASSQDYVNTEAFF
>NA|TRBV28|TRBJ1-4|15|NA
TGTGCCAGCAGTTCCCCGGACAGATATCCTCAAACACTGTTTTTT
CASSSPDRYPQTLFF
>NA|TRBV10-1|TRBJ2-1|16|TRBD2
TGCGCCAGCAGTGACGACTTGTGGGGGGGTGTGGAGGAGCAGTTCTTC
CASSDDLWGGVEEQFF
>once|TRBV29-1|TRBJ1-1|13|NA
TGCAGCGTTGACGCGGGGTGGGGGACTGAAGCTTTCTTT
CSVDAGWGTEAFF
>few|TRBV6-5|TRBJ2-5|16|NA
TGTGCCAGCAGTTACCCGGACACACACGGGGGAGAGACCCAGTACTTC
CASSYPDTHGGETQYF
>NA|TRBV7-3|TRBJ1-1|16|TRBD1
TGTGCCAGCAGCTTACCGCGGACAGGGCGAGTCACTGAAGCTTTCTTT
CASSLPRTGRVTEAFF
>NA|TRBV27|TRBJ2-7|14|NA
TGTGCCAGCAACACGCAGGGTAGGTCCTACGAGCAGTACTTC
CASNTQGRSYEQYF
>NA|TRBV23-1|TRBJ1-1|17|NA
TGCGCCAGCAGTCAATCGCACGTTTTTCAGGGGAACACTGAAGCTTTCTTT
CASSQSHVFQGNTEAFF
>NA|TRBV25-1|TRBJ1-4|17|TRBD1
TGTGCCAGCAGTGAATCGGGCCCTACAGGGGCCAATGAAAAACTGTTTTTT
CASSESGPTGANEKLFF
>once|TRBV25-1|TRBJ2-7|16|TRBD1
TGTGCCAGCAGCTCCGCCCGACAGGGGTTTTTCTACGAGCAGTACTTC
CASSSARQGFFYEQYF
>NA|TRBV5-4|TRBJ1-2|12|NA
TGTGCCAGCACCTTCGCAGGGGAGGGCTACACCTTC
CASTFAGEGYTF
>once|TRBV28|TRBJ1-2|15|TRBD1
TGTGCCAGCAGTTTATCCGGACAGGAATACTATGGCTACACCTTC
CASSLSGQEYYGYTF
>NA|TRBV5-1|TRBJ1-6|15|NA
TGCGCCAGCAGCCTGAACAGGGAAATAAATTCACCCCTCCACTTT
CASSLNREINSPLHF